This is a list of T cell receptor beta chains from one sample in a study of T cells after yellow fever vaccination. TCRdb analysed the 5' RACE reads with MiXCR anew, one entry per CDR3 protein. The data contain around 310,000 distinct CDR3 sequences, 8.5% to 9% of them singletons. Sequencing used PBMCs, obtained on the day of the first yellow fever vaccination. The source of these receptors is a man aged 18 to 30 who received the YFV17D yellow fever vaccine. Each CDR3 is given without its conserved first and last residue. Clone size is given for some rows only: seen once, a few or many times, or a class if the clone is expanded.

clone_size	v_call	j_call	cdr3_aa
few	TRBV12-3/TRBV12-4	TRBJ1-5	ASSLAGQGARKPQH
NA	TRBV2	TRBJ2-2	ASLDRVDEAGELF
NA	TRBV6-5	TRBJ2-7	ASSSTTLTYEQY
few	TRBV6-6	TRBJ2-2	ASSRPATGELF
NA	TRBV15	TRBJ2-1	ATSRDAGDQF
few	TRBV9	TRBJ2-1	ASSVGDEQF
NA	TRBV5-1	TRBJ1-2	ASSFEFWDRRNYGYT
few	TRBV13	TRBJ1-6	ASSSNGVGSPLH
few	TRBV2	TRBJ2-6	ASSEEWGAGANVLT
few	TRBV4-1	TRBJ1-5	ASSQAGGMNQPQH
few	TRBV2	TRBJ2-5	ASSDKETQY
NA	TRBV20-1	TRBJ2-2	SARDLRQPNTGELF
NA	TRBV7-2	TRBJ2-7	ASSLDRDYSYEQY
NA	TRBV20-1	TRBJ2-1	SARPGLAASYNEQF
NA	TRBV7-3	TRBJ2-2	ASRDTAGGPGELF
NA	TRBV20-1	TRBJ1-1	SAKNTTGYTEAF
few	TRBV19	TRBJ1-2	ASSIGQGGGYT
many	TRBV20-1	TRBJ2-7	SARSSGDSYEQY
few	TRBV5-6	TRBJ2-2	ASSLASLAGANTGELF
NA	TRBV7-2	TRBJ1-2	ASSSASAGVGYT
few	TRBV7-2	TRBJ2-7	ASSLAVGMGYEQY
few	TRBV20-1	TRBJ2-1	SAERTGQFSGEQF
few	TRBV29-1	TRBJ1-2	SVGNSGTYGYT
NA	TRBV12-3/TRBV12-4	TRBJ2-3	ASSGSRGLPTDTQY
few	TRBV12-3/TRBV12-4	TRBJ1-3	ASSDQDLYSGNTIY
NA	TRBV7-6	TRBJ2-5	ASSLARGTGMETQY
few	TRBV7-8	TRBJ1-6	ASSQQSRDTHNSPLH
NA	TRBV6-5	TRBJ2-7	ASSSGPYLY
NA	TRBV7-2	TRBJ2-7	ASSEDSVYSYEQY
few	TRBV7-8	TRBJ2-1	ASSLRANYNEQF
NA	TRBV20-1	TRBJ1-4	SARIHTGTGGVKLF
few	TRBV13	TRBJ1-1	ASSLQVQIRNTEAF
many	TRBV5-1	TRBJ2-3	ASSLMGGASTDTQY
many	TRBV10-3	TRBJ1-2	AISALEGAYGYT
many	TRBV4-2	TRBJ2-1	ASSHNTGTGVNEQF
NA	TRBV28	TRBJ2-1	ASSRLAGGNEQF
few	TRBV5-1	TRBJ1-1	ASSLDRVDTEAF
few	TRBV6-2/TRBV6-3	TRBJ1-1	ASSYNPTGLGTEAF
NA	TRBV6-2/TRBV6-3	TRBJ1-1	ASSYPRRGRTNTEAF
NA	TRBV5-1	TRBJ2-7	ASSPGGPVEQY